This entry describes one T cell receptor (beta chain). Antigen unknown. This record belongs to a study of T cell responses to AZD1222 COVID-19 vaccine. Data came from immunoSEQ multiplex PCR; TCRdb stores just in-frame clones and leaves some out. The table lists 95,000 to 150,000 clones, approximately 92% of them singletons. Whole-study findings and limits: Among spike-specific TCRs, nearly half reportedly target unmutated variant regions. Mapped onto spike, vaccine-associated CD4 TCRs spanned it and were dominant at 160-218 and 743-854. Baseline seropositives among AZD1222 recipients totaled only 6 or 7. Among the donors, most were white British and more were female, and clonal diversity was possibly underestimated.

This TCR was sampled from an adult who received the MenACWY meningococcal vaccine as a control. The source material was peripheral blood, sampled 28 days after the second dose of the MenACWY control vaccine.

CDR3 sequence reads: CASSLVSGRNNEQFF. DNA of the CDR3: TGTGCCAGCAGCTTAGTTAGCGGGAGGAATAATGAGCAGTTCTTC. This chain joins TRBV7-2 and TRBJ2-1, with 10 nucleotides matching TRBD2. Trimming removed 1 base from V and 7 bases from J; junction bases left unmatched: 4. The germline gives CDR1 SGHTA, CDR2 FQGNSA. The CDR3 extends over 15 amino acids.